The following is a T cell receptor beta chain sequence with its context. This clone was detected many times. The specificity of this receptor is unknown. No qualities accompany the bases; no much larger clone lies one base away. This entry belongs to a study of metastatic and nonmetastatic thyroid tumors (dated by TCRdb to 2018 to 2020). Background for the entire study: Repertoires were compared across peripheral blood and tumor or nodule tissue samples from malignant and benign thyroid patients. Study-wide conclusions, independent of this receptor: TCR beta diversity was reported as significantly higher in malignant tumors than in benign nodules, in both blood and tumor samples.

Library method: PCR. TCRdb lists the instrument as Illumina HiSeq 4000. High-throughput sequencing was used to profile the TCR beta-chain CDR3 region of every patient. The source study handled its data this way. Drawing on CDR3 differences between clinicopathological groups, the researchers built a classifier meant to tell apart patients with distant-metastatic papillary thyroid cancer. The Shannon index was used to assess repertoire diversity, and the Morisita-Horn index was used to assess tumor-blood repertoire similarity. The public reads were reanalyzed by TCRdb: fastp trimming at Q25, MiXCR alignment, in-frame beta chains only. TCRdb's processing, not the study's, gives the V and J calls here. This sample lists some 16,000 clones; roughly 33% were detected once. The ten largest make up 10% to 15% of the sample. Germline trimming amounts to 6 bases on V and 4 bases on J, with 7 as the count of junction bases outside the gene matches. From the cysteine up to the phenylalanine, the CDR3 has a length of 13 residues. The sequence is cut down to CDR3 DNA, 39 bases in frame from base 1. According to the germline V gene, CDR1 reads SQVTM and CDR2 reads ANQGSEA.

No treatment had been received by any patient before thyroid surgery. Using T-cell receptor beta sequencing, the study looked back at clinical samples from patients collected from 2012 to 2018. The specimen was tumor tissue. The sequence joins TRBV29-1 to TRBJ2-3; 7 bases in the middle match TRBD1. This TCR was recovered from a male donor with papillary thyroid cancer or a benign thyroid nodule (not recorded which). Some clones in this sample may be carry-over from other donors' samples. The nucleotide sequence is TGCAGCGTCGATAATCAGGGGGCAGATACGCAGTATTTT. It encodes CSVDNQGADTQYF.